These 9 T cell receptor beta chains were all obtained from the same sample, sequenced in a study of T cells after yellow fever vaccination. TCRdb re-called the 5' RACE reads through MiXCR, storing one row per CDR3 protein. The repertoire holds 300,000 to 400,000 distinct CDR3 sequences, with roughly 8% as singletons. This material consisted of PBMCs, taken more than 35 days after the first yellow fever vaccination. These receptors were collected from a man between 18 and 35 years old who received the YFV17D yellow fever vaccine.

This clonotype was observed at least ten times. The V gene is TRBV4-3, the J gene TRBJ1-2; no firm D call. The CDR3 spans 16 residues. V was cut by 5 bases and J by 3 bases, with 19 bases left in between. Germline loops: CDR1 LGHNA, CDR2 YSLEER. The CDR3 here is CASSSLIGSSDYGYTF. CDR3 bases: TGCGCCAGCAGCTCCTTGATTGGGTCGTCGGACTATGGCTACACCTTC.

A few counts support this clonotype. CDR3: CASSSDQETQYF. CDR3 sequence (DNA): TGTGCCAGCAGCTCGGACCAAGAGACCCAGTACTTC. The J gene is TRBJ2-5, the V gene TRBV7-2; D unclear. CDR3 length: 12 residues. Germline V lookup: CDR1 SGHTA, CDR2 FQGNSA. Trimming took 4 bases from V and 0 from J, leaving 3 bases between them.

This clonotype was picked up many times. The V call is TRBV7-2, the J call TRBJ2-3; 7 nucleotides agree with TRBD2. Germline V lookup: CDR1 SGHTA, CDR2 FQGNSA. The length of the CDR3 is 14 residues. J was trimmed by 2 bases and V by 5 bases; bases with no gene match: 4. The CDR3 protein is CASSPGLDTDTQYF. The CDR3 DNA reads TGTGCCAGCAGCCCAGGACTAGACACAGATACGCAGTATTTT.

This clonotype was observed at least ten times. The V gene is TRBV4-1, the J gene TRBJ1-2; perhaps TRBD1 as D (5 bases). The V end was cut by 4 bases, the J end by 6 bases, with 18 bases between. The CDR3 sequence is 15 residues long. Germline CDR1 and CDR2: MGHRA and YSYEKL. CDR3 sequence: CASSPQVMGRDGYTF. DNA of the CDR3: TGCGCCAGCAGCCCTCAGGTGATGGGGCGGGATGGCTACACCTTC.

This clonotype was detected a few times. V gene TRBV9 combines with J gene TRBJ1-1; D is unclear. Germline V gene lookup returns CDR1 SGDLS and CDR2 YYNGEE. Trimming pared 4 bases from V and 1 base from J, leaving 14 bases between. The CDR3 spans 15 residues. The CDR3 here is CASSRSMRENTEAFF. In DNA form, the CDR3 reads TGTGCCAGCAGCCGATCGATGAGGGAGAACACTGAAGCTTTCTTT.

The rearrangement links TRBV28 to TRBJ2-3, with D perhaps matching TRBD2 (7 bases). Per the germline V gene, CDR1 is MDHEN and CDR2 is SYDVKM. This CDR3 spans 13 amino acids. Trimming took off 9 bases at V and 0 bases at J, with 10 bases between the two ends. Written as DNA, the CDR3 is TGTGCCAGTGGGGGGGGCAGCACAGATACGCAGTATTTT. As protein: CASGGGSTDTQYF.

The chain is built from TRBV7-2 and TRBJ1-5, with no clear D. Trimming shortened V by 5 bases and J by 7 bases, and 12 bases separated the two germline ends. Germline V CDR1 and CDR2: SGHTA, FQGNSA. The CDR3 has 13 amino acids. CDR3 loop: CASSPEGGQPQHF. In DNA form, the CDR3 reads TGTGCCAGCAGCCCCGAGGGCGGGCAGCCCCAGCATTTT.

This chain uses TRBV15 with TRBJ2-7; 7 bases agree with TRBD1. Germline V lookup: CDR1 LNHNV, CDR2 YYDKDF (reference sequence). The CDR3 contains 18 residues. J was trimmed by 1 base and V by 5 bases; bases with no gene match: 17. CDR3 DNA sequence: TGTGCCACCAGCGCAACCGGAGGACAGAGACAGGGATCCTACGAGCAGTACTTC. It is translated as CATSATGGQRQGSYEQYF. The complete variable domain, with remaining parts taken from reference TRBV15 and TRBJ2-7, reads DAMVIQNPRYQVTQFGKPVTLSCSQTLNHNVMYWYQQKSSQAPKLLFHYYDKDFNNEADTPDNFQSRRPNTSFCFLDIRSPGLGDTAMYLCATSATGGQRQGSYEQYFGPGTRLTVT.

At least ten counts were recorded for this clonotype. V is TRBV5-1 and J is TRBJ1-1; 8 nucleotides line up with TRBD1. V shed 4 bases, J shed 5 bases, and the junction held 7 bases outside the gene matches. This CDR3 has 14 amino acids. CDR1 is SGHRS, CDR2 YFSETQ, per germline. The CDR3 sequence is CASSLRQGRTEAFF. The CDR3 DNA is TGCGCCAGCAGCCTCCGACAGGGGCGAACTGAAGCTTTCTTT.